The rows below give T cell receptor beta chains drawn from one sample of a study of blood T cell repertoires in COVID-19. The repertoire was sequenced with immunoSEQ multiplex PCR; TCRdb's copy has only in-frame clones and lacks some. This sample has 310,000 or so clones; roughly 90% occur once, and the top ten carry over 9%. What was sequenced was peripheral blood. Receptors were obtained from a woman aged 25-40 years with COVID-19, enrolled during active disease. The CDR3 runs from the conserved cysteine through the conserved F or W. D genes are given only for firm matches. Not all rows give a size; the values are once, few, many and, for expanded clones, a class.

V gene: TRBV14
J gene: TRBJ1-1
clone size: few
D gene: NA
CDR3 protein: CASSQAGANTEAFF
CDR3 DNA: TGTGCCAGCAGCCAAGCAGGGGCCAACACTGAAGCTTTCTTT

V gene: TRBV29-1
J gene: TRBJ1-1
clone size: NA
D gene: NA
CDR3 protein: CSVVVYGNTEAFF
CDR3 DNA: TGCAGCGTTGTTGTATACGGGAACACTGAAGCTTTCTTT

V gene: TRBV5-1
J gene: TRBJ2-7
clone size: once
D gene: TRBD2
CDR3 protein: CASSLTGLAGGRSSYEQYF
CDR3 DNA: TGCGCCAGCAGCTTGACAGGACTAGCGGGAGGGAGGAGCTCCTACGAGCAGTACTTC

V gene: TRBV2
J gene: TRBJ2-1
clone size: NA
D gene: TRBD2
CDR3 protein: CASRGASGGDNEQFF
CDR3 DNA: TGTGCCAGCAGGGGTGCTAGCGGGGGGGATAATGAGCAGTTCTTC

V gene: TRBV5-4
J gene: TRBJ2-7
clone size: few
D gene: NA
CDR3 protein: CASSPGQGPSEQYF
CDR3 DNA: TGTGCCAGCAGCCCCGGCCAGGGCCCTTCCGAGCAGTACTTC

V gene: TRBV10-1
J gene: TRBJ2-4
clone size: NA
D gene: TRBD1
CDR3 protein: CASSDPTGAKNIQYF
CDR3 DNA: TGCGCCAGCAGTGACCCGACAGGGGCCAAAAACATTCAGTACTTC

V gene: TRBV30
J gene: TRBJ1-2
clone size: NA
D gene: TRBD1
CDR3 protein: CAWSASGQGVHTF
CDR3 DNA: TGTGCCTGGAGCGCCTCGGGACAGGGAGTGCACACCTTC

V gene: TRBV15
J gene: TRBJ1-6
clone size: NA
D gene: NA
CDR3 protein: CATSRDRGSGSPLHF
CDR3 DNA: TGTGCCACCAGCAGAGATCGAGGGTCGGGGTCACCCCTCCACTTT

V gene: TRBV2
J gene: TRBJ2-7
clone size: NA
D gene: TRBD1
CDR3 protein: CASSPMGQTSDEQYF
CDR3 DNA: TGTGCCAGCAGTCCGATGGGACAGACCTCCGACGAGCAGTACTTC

V gene: TRBV7-9
J gene: TRBJ1-1
clone size: NA
D gene: NA
CDR3 protein: CATNTGDTEAFF
CDR3 DNA: TGTGCCACAAACACGGGGGACACTGAAGCTTTCTTT

V gene: TRBV2
J gene: TRBJ2-7
clone size: NA
D gene: NA
CDR3 protein: CASAYYEQYF
CDR3 DNA: TGTGCCAGCGCCTACTACGAGCAGTACTTC

V gene: TRBV5-1
J gene: TRBJ2-3
clone size: NA
D gene: NA
CDR3 protein: CASSLFTGSTDTQYF
CDR3 DNA: TGCGCCAGCAGCTTGTTTACAGGGAGCACAGATACGCAGTATTTT

V gene: TRBV19
J gene: TRBJ1-5
clone size: NA
D gene: TRBD1
CDR3 protein: CASSSPYRGNNQPQHF
CDR3 DNA: TGTGCCAGCAGTAGTCCATACAGGGGAAACAATCAGCCCCAGCATTTT

V gene: TRBV24-1
J gene: TRBJ1-1
clone size: NA
D gene: NA
CDR3 protein: CATHLSRDKGTEAFF
CDR3 DNA: TGTGCCACCCATCTATCACGGGACAAAGGCACTGAAGCTTTCTTT

V gene: TRBV24-1
J gene: TRBJ1-5
clone size: NA
D gene: NA
CDR3 protein: CATSDPSMGLSNQPQHF
CDR3 DNA: TGTGCCACCAGTGACCCCTCAATGGGACTAAGCAATCAGCCCCAGCATTTT